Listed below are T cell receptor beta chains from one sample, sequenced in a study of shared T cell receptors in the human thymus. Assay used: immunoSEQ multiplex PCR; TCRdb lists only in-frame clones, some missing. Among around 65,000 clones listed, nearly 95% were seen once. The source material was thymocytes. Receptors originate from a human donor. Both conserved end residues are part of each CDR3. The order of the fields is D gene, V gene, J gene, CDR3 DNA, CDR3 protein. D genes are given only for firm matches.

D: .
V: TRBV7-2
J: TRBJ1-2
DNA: TGTGCCAGCCTGGGAGCCCCGGGCCTGAACTATGGCTACACCTTC
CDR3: CASLGAPGLNYGYTF

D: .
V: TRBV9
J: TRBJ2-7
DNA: TGTGCCAGCAGCGTAGGGCAGACCTACGAGCAGTACTTC
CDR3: CASSVGQTYEQYF

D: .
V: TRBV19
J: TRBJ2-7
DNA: TGTGCCAGTAGTGCCTACAGGAGACGCTACGAGCAGTACTTC
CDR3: CASSAYRRRYEQYF

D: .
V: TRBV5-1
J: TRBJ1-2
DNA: TGCGCCAGCAGCTTGGATGGTGGCCCCTATGGCTACACCTTC
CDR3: CASSLDGGPYGYTF

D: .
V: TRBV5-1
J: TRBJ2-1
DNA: TGCGCCAGCAGCGAGTACAATGAGCAGTTCTTC
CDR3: CASSEYNEQFF

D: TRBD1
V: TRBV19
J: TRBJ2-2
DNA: TGTGCCAGTAGTATCGAACCCGCTAACCGGACAGGGGCCACCGGGGAGCTGTTTTTT
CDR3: CASSIEPANRTGATGELFF

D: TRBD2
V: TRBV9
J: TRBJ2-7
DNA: TGTGCCAGCAGCCCCTCCCCGGGACTAGAGAACTACGAGCAGTACTTC
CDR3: CASSPSPGLENYEQYF

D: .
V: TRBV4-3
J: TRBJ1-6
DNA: TGCGCCAGCAGCCAAACTCTCCCCACGGGGTTTGATAATTCACCCCTCCACTTT
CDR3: CASSQTLPTGFDNSPLHF

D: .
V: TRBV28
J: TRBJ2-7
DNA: TGTGCCAGCAGCAACAGTCGGGATCCCAGCTCCTACGAGCAGTACTTC
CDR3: CASSNSRDPSSYEQYF

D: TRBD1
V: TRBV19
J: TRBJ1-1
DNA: TGTGCCAGTAGTAACCGGACAGGCCCACTGGGGACAGGTATCGAGAACACTGAAGCTTTCTTT
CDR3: CASSNRTGPLGTGIENTEAFF

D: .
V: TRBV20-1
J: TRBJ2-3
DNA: TGCAGTGCTAGGGTCTCAGATACGCAGTATTTT
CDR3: CSARVSDTQYF

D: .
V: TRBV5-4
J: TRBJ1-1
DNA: TGTGCCAGCAGTTTCTCCTGGGGGGAGAACACTGAAGCTTTCTTT
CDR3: CASSFSWGENTEAFF

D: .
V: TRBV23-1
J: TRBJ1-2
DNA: TGCGCCAGCAGTCTTGTGACTGGGGGGAGAAAGGATGGCTACACCTTC
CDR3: CASSLVTGGRKDGYTF

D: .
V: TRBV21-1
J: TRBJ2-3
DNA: TGTGCCAGCAGGCGGGACAGGGCCACAGATACGCAGTATTTT
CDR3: CASRRDRATDTQYF

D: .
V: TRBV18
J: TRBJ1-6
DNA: TGTGCCAGCTCACCATCCCCAGTCGATTCACCCCTCCACTTT
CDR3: CASSPSPVDSPLHF

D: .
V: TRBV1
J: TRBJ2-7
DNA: TGCACCAGCAGCCAACCCCGAGGGGCTCTTTACTACGAGCAGTACTTC
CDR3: CTSSQPRGALYYEQYF

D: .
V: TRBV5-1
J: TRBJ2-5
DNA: TGCGCCAGCGGTAAAGGGACTGACCAAGAGACCCAGTACTTC
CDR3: CASGKGTDQETQYF

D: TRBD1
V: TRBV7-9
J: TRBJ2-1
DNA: TGTGCCAGCAGCCCTAAGACAGGGTGGCCTCCCTACAATGAGCAGTTCTTC
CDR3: CASSPKTGWPPYNEQFF

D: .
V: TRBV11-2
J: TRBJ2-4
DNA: TGTGCCAGCAGCTTAGAGTACGGACTCAAAACAGCCAAAAACATTCAGTACTTC
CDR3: CASSLEYGLKTAKNIQYF

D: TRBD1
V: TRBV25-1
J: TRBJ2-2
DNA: TGTGCCAGCAGTGAACCTGTGGACAGGGGGCGATCCGGGGAGCTGTTTTTT
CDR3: CASSEPVDRGRSGELFF

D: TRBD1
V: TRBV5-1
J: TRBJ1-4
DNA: TGCGCCAGCAGCTTTGCAGGGGGATCAACTAATGAAAAACTGTTTTTT
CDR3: CASSFAGGSTNEKLFF

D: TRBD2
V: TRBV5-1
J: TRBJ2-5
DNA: TGCGCCAGCAGCTATGGGACTAGCGGGGGAATGGAAGAGACCCAGTACTTC
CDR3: CASSYGTSGGMEETQYF

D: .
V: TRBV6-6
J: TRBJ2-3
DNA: TGTGCCAGCAGTTACAGCCCCGGTGATGGGAGGGATACGCAGTATTTT
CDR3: CASSYSPGDGRDTQYF

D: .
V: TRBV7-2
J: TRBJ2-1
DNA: TGTGCCAGCAGCTTGAACAATGAGCAGTTCTTC
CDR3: CASSLNNEQFF

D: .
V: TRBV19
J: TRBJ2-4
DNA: TGTGCCAGTAGTATATCCAGAAAGGCGAACATTCAGTACTTC
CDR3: CASSISRKANIQYF

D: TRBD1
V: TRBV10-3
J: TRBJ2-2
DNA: TGTGCCATCAGCCCAGACAGGGGGCGCGAGAACACCGGGGAGCTGTTTTTT
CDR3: CAISPDRGRENTGELFF

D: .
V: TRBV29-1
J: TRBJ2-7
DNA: TGCAGCGTTGAAGATCTTCGGGTGGCCAGTTCCTACGAGCAGTACTTC
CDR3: CSVEDLRVASSYEQYF

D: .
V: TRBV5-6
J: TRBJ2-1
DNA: TGTGCCTCTCGAAGGGGGTACAATGAGCAGTTCTTC
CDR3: CASRRGYNEQFF

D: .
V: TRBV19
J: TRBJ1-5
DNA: TGTGCCAGTAGTGAGAACGAGGGACACAATAGCAATCAGCCCCAGCATTTT
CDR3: CASSENEGHNSNQPQHF

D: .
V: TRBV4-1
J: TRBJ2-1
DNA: TGCGCCAGCAGCCTCCGACGAGGAATAGGACCATACAATGAGCAGTTCTTC
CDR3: CASSLRRGIGPYNEQFF

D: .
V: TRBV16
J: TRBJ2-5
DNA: TGTGCCAGCAGCCGCAGACCGAACCAAGAGACCCAGTACTTC
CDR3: CASSRRPNQETQYF

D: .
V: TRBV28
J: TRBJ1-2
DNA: TGTGCCAGCAGTTGGGGGGTGCAAGGCTACACCTTC
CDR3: CASSWGVQGYTF

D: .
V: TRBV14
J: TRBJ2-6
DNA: TGTGCCAGCAGCCCCCTGTTGGCAGGGGCCGACTCTGGGGCCAACGTCCTGACTTTC
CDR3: CASSPLLAGADSGANVLTF

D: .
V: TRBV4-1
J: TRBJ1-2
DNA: TGCGCCAGCAGCCAAGAACCGACTGGGGGCTACACCTTC
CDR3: CASSQEPTGGYTF

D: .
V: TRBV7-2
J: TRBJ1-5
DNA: TGTGCCAGCAGCTCCGGCCACAATCAGCCCCAGCATTTT
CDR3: CASSSGHNQPQHF

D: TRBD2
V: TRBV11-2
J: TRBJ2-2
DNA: TGTGCCAGCAGCCCCAACGTATTCGGACTAGCGGGAACCACCGGGGAGCTGTTTTTT
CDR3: CASSPNVFGLAGTTGELFF

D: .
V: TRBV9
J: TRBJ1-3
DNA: TGTGCCAGCAGCGTAGCTGCGACAGAGGAAAGCTCTGGAAACACCATATATTTT
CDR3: CASSVAATEESSGNTIYF

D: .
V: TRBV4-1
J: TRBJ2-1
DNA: TGCGCCAGCAGCCAAGAGGGAGCGTCCTACAATGAGCAGTTCTTC
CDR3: CASSQEGASYNEQFF

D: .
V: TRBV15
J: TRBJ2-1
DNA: TGTGCCACCAGCAGGGACTACAATGAGCAGTTCTTC
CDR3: CATSRDYNEQFF

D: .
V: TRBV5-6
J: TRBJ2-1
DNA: TGTGCCAGCAGCTTGGTGACGGGGGCCTCCACATCAGATGAGCAGTTCTTC
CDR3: CASSLVTGASTSDEQFF

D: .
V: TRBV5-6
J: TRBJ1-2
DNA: TGTGCCAGCAGCTCCAGGGGAAGCTATGGCTACACCTTC
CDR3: CASSSRGSYGYTF

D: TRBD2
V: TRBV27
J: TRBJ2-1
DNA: TGTGCCAGCAATCAAGTCGGGGGGGCGCGGAATGAGCAGTTCTTC
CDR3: CASNQVGGARNEQFF

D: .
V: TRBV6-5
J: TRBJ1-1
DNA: TGTGCCAGCAGTCTTACTTCAGGGTGGGGCACTGAAGCTTTCTTT
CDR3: CASSLTSGWGTEAFF

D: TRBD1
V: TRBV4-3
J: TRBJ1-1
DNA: TGCGCCAGCAGCCAAGCCGGTTCAGGGGGGGGCACTGAAGCTTTCTTT
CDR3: CASSQAGSGGGTEAFF

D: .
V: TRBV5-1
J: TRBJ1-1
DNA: TGCGCCAGCAGCTTGGTAGTCAGGGAGGGGTACACTGAAGCTTTCTTT
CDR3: CASSLVVREGYTEAFF